These T cell receptor beta chains were read from a single sample in a study of T cells in Graves' hyperthyroidism and ophthalmopathy. TCRdb reanalysed the multiplex PCR reads using MiXCR and keeps one entry per CDR3 protein. The sample holds about 600,000 distinct CDR3 sequences, more than 15% seen once. Sample: blood. These receptors were obtained from a woman in her forties with Graves' ophthalmopathy. CDR3s include the opening cysteine and the closing phenylalanine or tryptophan. The D gene is left open where the match is weak. The size of a clone is reported for some rows only, either as once, few or many, or as a class for expanded clones.

CDR3 length: 14; V gene: TRBV3-1; D gene: TRBD1; J gene: TRBJ1-2; clone size: few; CDR3 DNA: TGTGCCAGCAGCCGAGGACAGGGGGTTCGTGGCTACACCTTC; CDR3 protein: CASSRGQGVRGYTF
CDR3 length: 15; V gene: TRBV13; D gene: -; J gene: TRBJ1-2; clone size: many; CDR3 DNA: TGTGCCAGCAGCTTACGGTCAGGGGCGAACTATGGCTACACCTTC; CDR3 protein: CASSLRSGANYGYTF
CDR3 length: 15; V gene: TRBV3-1; D gene: -; J gene: TRBJ2-5; clone size: few; CDR3 DNA: TGTGCCAGCAGCCTCGTTGCGGGGTGGGAAGAGACCCAGTACTTC; CDR3 protein: CASSLVAGWEETQYF
CDR3 length: 15; V gene: TRBV3-1; D gene: -; J gene: TRBJ1-5; clone size: many; CDR3 DNA: TGTGCCAGCAGCCAAGACACAGGATACAATCAGCCCCAGCATTTT; CDR3 protein: CASSQDTGYNQPQHF
CDR3 length: 15; V gene: TRBV6-5; D gene: TRBD2; J gene: TRBJ2-7; clone size: few; CDR3 DNA: TGTGCCAGCAGTTACGCCGGCGGGAGGGCCTACGAGCAGTACTTC; CDR3 protein: CASSYAGGRAYEQYF
CDR3 length: 13; V gene: TRBV25-1; D gene: -; J gene: TRBJ2-1; clone size: -; CDR3 DNA: TGTGCCAGCAGTGGGTCAGGGGAGGGGACGCAGTTCTTC; CDR3 protein: CASSGSGEGTQFF
CDR3 length: 15; V gene: TRBV20-1; D gene: TRBD2; J gene: TRBJ2-1; clone size: many; CDR3 DNA: TGCAGTGCTAGAGATACGACTAGCGGAGGTGGTGAGCAGTTCTTC; CDR3 protein: CSARDTTSGGGEQFF
CDR3 length: 13; V gene: TRBV20-1; D gene: TRBD1; J gene: TRBJ1-1; clone size: -; CDR3 DNA: TGCAGTGCTAGAGACCGACAGGGCACTGAAGCTTTCTTT; CDR3 protein: CSARDRQGTEAFF
CDR3 length: 13; V gene: TRBV10-3; D gene: TRBD2; J gene: TRBJ2-7; clone size: few; CDR3 DNA: TGTGCCATCTCGGGGGGTTCAGGGTACGAGCAGTACTTC; CDR3 protein: CAISGGSGYEQYF
CDR3 length: 15; V gene: TRBV9; D gene: -; J gene: TRBJ2-3; clone size: -; CDR3 DNA: TGTGCCAGCAGCGTAGGAAGCGAATACACAGATACGCAGTATTTT; CDR3 protein: CASSVGSEYTDTQYF
CDR3 length: 20; V gene: TRBV6-1; D gene: -; J gene: TRBJ1-5; clone size: many; CDR3 DNA: TGTGCCAGCAGCGAAGCACGGCGGGGGTGGGACATAGATAGCAATCAGCCCCAGCATTTT; CDR3 protein: CASSEARRGWDIDSNQPQHF
CDR3 length: 16; V gene: TRBV5-1; D gene: TRBD1; J gene: TRBJ1-6; clone size: -; CDR3 DNA: TGCGCCAGCAGCTTGGGTTCCACAGGGGGAGATTCACCCCTCCACTTT; CDR3 protein: CASSLGSTGGDSPLHF
CDR3 length: 16; V gene: TRBV28; D gene: TRBD1; J gene: TRBJ2-3; clone size: -; CDR3 DNA: TGTGCCAGCAGTTCACTCTTGGACAGGGCTATAGATACGCAGTATTTT; CDR3 protein: CASSSLLDRAIDTQYF
CDR3 length: 12; V gene: TRBV5-6; D gene: -; J gene: TRBJ1-1; clone size: many; CDR3 DNA: TGTGCCAGTCGCTCGCTGAACACTGAAGCTTTCTTT; CDR3 protein: CASRSLNTEAFF
CDR3 length: 14; V gene: TRBV18; D gene: TRBD1; J gene: TRBJ2-5; clone size: many; CDR3 DNA: TGTGCCAGCTCACCTGGGACAGTAGAAGAGACCCAGTACTTC; CDR3 protein: CASSPGTVEETQYF
CDR3 length: 16; V gene: TRBV10-2; D gene: TRBD2; J gene: TRBJ2-1; clone size: few; CDR3 DNA: TGCGCCAGCAGGAGGGTGGCAGGGACTAATTCTAATGAGCAGTTCTTC; CDR3 protein: CASRRVAGTNSNEQFF
CDR3 length: 16; V gene: TRBV6-1; D gene: -; J gene: TRBJ1-1; clone size: -; CDR3 DNA: TGTGCCAGCAGCATAGGGGGGAGGGGACCATTCACTGAAGCTTTCTTT; CDR3 protein: CASSIGGRGPFTEAFF
CDR3 length: 18; V gene: TRBV20-1; D gene: TRBD2; J gene: TRBJ2-7; clone size: -; CDR3 DNA: TGCAGTGCTAGAGATTTGGCCGTAGCGGGGGGGACCTCCTACGAGCAGTACTTC; CDR3 protein: CSARDLAVAGGTSYEQYF
CDR3 length: 13; V gene: TRBV7-9; D gene: -; J gene: TRBJ1-1; clone size: many; CDR3 DNA: TGTGCCAGCTGCCGGGGGGGAGGGACTGAAGCTTTCTTT; CDR3 protein: CASCRGGGTEAFF
CDR3 length: 16; V gene: TRBV9; D gene: -; J gene: TRBJ2-7; clone size: few; CDR3 DNA: TGTGCCAGCAGCAAAGGGGGGAGCGGGGACTCCTACGAGCAGTACTTC; CDR3 protein: CASSKGGSGDSYEQYF
CDR3 length: 16; V gene: TRBV6-8; D gene: TRBD2; J gene: TRBJ2-3; clone size: -; CDR3 DNA: TGTGCCAGCAGTTACTTCTTAGCGGGGGAGGTAGATACGCAGTATTTT; CDR3 protein: CASSYFLAGEVDTQYF
CDR3 length: 16; V gene: TRBV12-3/TRBV12-4; D gene: -; J gene: TRBJ1-1; clone size: few; CDR3 DNA: TGTGCCAGCAGTTTAAAGAGAGCGGCAATGAACACTGAAGCTTTCTTT; CDR3 protein: CASSLKRAAMNTEAFF
CDR3 length: 14; V gene: TRBV5-1; D gene: -; J gene: TRBJ1-4; clone size: -; CDR3 DNA: TGCGCCAGCAGCCCGACCCTGGACCCTGGCTTTCTGTTTTTT; CDR3 protein: CASSPTLDPGFLFF
CDR3 length: 14; V gene: TRBV2; D gene: TRBD1; J gene: TRBJ1-4; clone size: once; CDR3 DNA: TGTGCCAGCAGTGAAAGCAGGGGGCATGAAAAACTGTTTTTT; CDR3 protein: CASSESRGHEKLFF
CDR3 length: 14; V gene: TRBV6-1; D gene: -; J gene: TRBJ1-6; clone size: many; CDR3 DNA: TGTGCCAGCAGTGGGGACGGGGATAATTCACCCCTCCACTTT; CDR3 protein: CASSGDGDNSPLHF
CDR3 length: 15; V gene: TRBV18; D gene: -; J gene: TRBJ2-7; clone size: many; CDR3 DNA: TGTGCCAGCTCACCACTGGCAGGGTTAAGCTACGAGCAGTACTTC; CDR3 protein: CASSPLAGLSYEQYF
CDR3 length: 14; V gene: TRBV11-2; D gene: -; J gene: TRBJ2-7; clone size: many; CDR3 DNA: TGTGCCAGCAGCCCGAGCCATAGCTCCTACGAGCAGTACTTC; CDR3 protein: CASSPSHSSYEQYF
CDR3 length: 15; V gene: TRBV28; D gene: -; J gene: TRBJ1-1; clone size: few; CDR3 DNA: TGTGCTTTGCCCGGGCGAATCAGGTTTTACACTGAAGCTTTCTTT; CDR3 protein: CALPGRIRFYTEAFF
CDR3 length: 11; V gene: TRBV6-1; D gene: -; J gene: TRBJ1-1; clone size: few; CDR3 DNA: TGTGCCAGCATGCTGAACACTGAAGCTTTCTTT; CDR3 protein: CASMLNTEAFF
CDR3 length: 14; V gene: TRBV28; D gene: TRBD1; J gene: TRBJ2-1; clone size: many; CDR3 DNA: TGTGCCAGCAGTATACCGGGACAGGTTAATGAGCAGTTCTTC; CDR3 protein: CASSIPGQVNEQFF
CDR3 length: 14; V gene: TRBV20-1; D gene: -; J gene: TRBJ2-7; clone size: -; CDR3 DNA: TGCAGTGCTAATCAGGGACCAGAAATCTACGAGCAGTACTTC; CDR3 protein: CSANQGPEIYEQYF
CDR3 length: 18; V gene: TRBV28; D gene: TRBD2; J gene: TRBJ2-1; clone size: -; CDR3 DNA: TGTGCCAGCAGTTTATGGAAAGGGGGCGGGAGGGCCGGTAATGAGCAGTTCTTC; CDR3 protein: CASSLWKGGGRAGNEQFF
CDR3 length: 17; V gene: TRBV7-2; D gene: TRBD2; J gene: TRBJ2-1; clone size: -; CDR3 DNA: TGTGCCAGCAGCTTATGGATAAATAGCGGGAGGCCCTATGAGCAGTTCTTC; CDR3 protein: CASSLWINSGRPYEQFF
CDR3 length: 13; V gene: TRBV19; D gene: -; J gene: TRBJ2-1; clone size: many; CDR3 DNA: TGTGCCAGTAGTACCGGGGCGAGGAATGAGCAGTTCTTC; CDR3 protein: CASSTGARNEQFF
CDR3 length: 13; V gene: TRBV6-1; D gene: -; J gene: TRBJ2-1; clone size: few; CDR3 DNA: TGTGCCAGCACCCGGGATTCCTACAATGAGCAGTTCTTC; CDR3 protein: CASTRDSYNEQFF
CDR3 length: 15; V gene: TRBV6-1; D gene: -; J gene: TRBJ2-5; clone size: -; CDR3 DNA: TGTGCCAGCAAAACTTCCGGGGCCACCCAAGAGACCCAGTACTTC; CDR3 protein: CASKTSGATQETQYF
CDR3 length: 15; V gene: TRBV2; D gene: TRBD2; J gene: TRBJ2-1; clone size: many; CDR3 DNA: TGTGCCAGCAGTGAATCGGTAGCGGGGTTCTATGAGCAGTTCTTC; CDR3 protein: CASSESVAGFYEQFF
CDR3 length: 12; V gene: TRBV11-2; D gene: -; J gene: TRBJ2-4; clone size: many; CDR3 DNA: TGTGCCAGCAGCTCTTGGGGGTACATTCAGTACTTC; CDR3 protein: CASSSWGYIQYF
CDR3 length: 18; V gene: TRBV7-2; D gene: TRBD2; J gene: TRBJ2-5; clone size: many; CDR3 DNA: TGTGCCAGCAGCCCCTATCGGCGGGAGCGTACCGAAGTCGAGACCCAGTACTTC; CDR3 protein: CASSPYRRERTEVETQYF
CDR3 length: 12; V gene: TRBV20-1; D gene: -; J gene: TRBJ1-1; clone size: many; CDR3 DNA: TGCAGTGCTACGGGGGGGAGGACTGAAGCTTTCTTT; CDR3 protein: CSATGGRTEAFF
CDR3 length: 11; V gene: TRBV7-9; D gene: -; J gene: TRBJ1-4; clone size: -; CDR3 DNA: TGTGCCAGCAGCCCCCAAGGGAAACTGTTTTTT; CDR3 protein: CASSPQGKLFF
CDR3 length: 15; V gene: TRBV24-1; D gene: -; J gene: TRBJ2-2; clone size: few; CDR3 DNA: TGTGCCACCAGTGATGCCGCAGAGGGCACCGGGGAGCTGTTTTTT; CDR3 protein: CATSDAAEGTGELFF
CDR3 length: 15; V gene: TRBV2; D gene: -; J gene: TRBJ1-2; clone size: many; CDR3 DNA: TGTGCCAGCAGCCTGGGACCATTGACTAACTATGGCTACACCTTC; CDR3 protein: CASSLGPLTNYGYTF
CDR3 length: 12; V gene: TRBV29-1; D gene: TRBD1; J gene: TRBJ1-5; clone size: few; CDR3 DNA: TGCAGCGTTCAGGGGGCAGGTCAGCCCCAGCATTTT; CDR3 protein: CSVQGAGQPQHF
CDR3 length: 11; V gene: TRBV29-1; D gene: -; J gene: TRBJ2-7; clone size: -; CDR3 DNA: TGCAGCGTCCTTCGGGCCTACGAGCAGTACTTC; CDR3 protein: CSVLRAYEQYF
CDR3 length: 14; V gene: TRBV9; D gene: -; J gene: TRBJ1-2; clone size: -; CDR3 DNA: TGTGCCAGCAGCGTAGGGGCATCCAACTATGGCTACACCTTC; CDR3 protein: CASSVGASNYGYTF
CDR3 length: 17; V gene: TRBV6-1; D gene: -; J gene: TRBJ1-1; clone size: few; CDR3 DNA: TGTGCCAGCCGGTCTGGGGGGCCCATCCTCCGGAACACTGAAGCTTTCTTT; CDR3 protein: CASRSGGPILRNTEAFF
CDR3 length: 15; V gene: TRBV5-1; D gene: -; J gene: TRBJ2-5; clone size: few; CDR3 DNA: TGCGCCAGCAGGTGGGACGGGGGTGGAGAAGAGACCCAGTACTTC; CDR3 protein: CASRWDGGGEETQYF
CDR3 length: 16; V gene: TRBV12-3/TRBV12-4; D gene: -; J gene: TRBJ2-1; clone size: many; CDR3 DNA: TGTGCCAGCAGTCCTAGGGGGGTTTTGTCTTACAATGAGCAGTTCTTC; CDR3 protein: CASSPRGVLSYNEQFF
CDR3 length: 15; V gene: TRBV6-2/TRBV6-3; D gene: -; J gene: TRBJ2-3; clone size: many; CDR3 DNA: TGTGCCAGCAGGCAGGGGCTGGGCCGCACAGATACGCAGTATTTT; CDR3 protein: CASRQGLGRTDTQYF
CDR3 length: 12; V gene: TRBV12-3/TRBV12-4; D gene: -; J gene: TRBJ1-2; clone size: many; CDR3 DNA: TGTGCCAGCAGTCCGGGGGTCACTGGCTACACCTTC; CDR3 protein: CASSPGVTGYTF
CDR3 length: 15; V gene: TRBV5-6; D gene: TRBD1; J gene: TRBJ1-1; clone size: many; CDR3 DNA: TGTGCCAGCAGCCAGGGGGACCTAATGAACACTGAAGCTTTCTTT; CDR3 protein: CASSQGDLMNTEAFF
CDR3 length: 12; V gene: TRBV11-2; D gene: -; J gene: TRBJ2-1; clone size: few; CDR3 DNA: TGTGCCAGCAGCGATACTAGTATTGCGCAGTTCTTC; CDR3 protein: CASSDTSIAQFF
CDR3 length: 15; V gene: TRBV3-1; D gene: -; J gene: TRBJ2-1; clone size: many; CDR3 DNA: TGTGCCAGCAGCCACGGACATATCCTTAACAATGAGCAGTTCTTC; CDR3 protein: CASSHGHILNNEQFF
CDR3 length: 15; V gene: TRBV3-1; D gene: -; J gene: TRBJ1-3; clone size: many; CDR3 DNA: TGTGCCAGCTCACAGGACAGCCTCTCTGGAAACACCATATATTTT; CDR3 protein: CASSQDSLSGNTIYF
CDR3 length: 16; V gene: TRBV13; D gene: TRBD2; J gene: TRBJ2-6; clone size: -; CDR3 DNA: TGTGCCAGCAGATTAGCGGGGATATCTGGGGCCAACGTCCTGACTTTC; CDR3 protein: CASRLAGISGANVLTF
CDR3 length: 14; V gene: TRBV7-2; D gene: -; J gene: TRBJ1-1; clone size: many; CDR3 DNA: TGTGCCAGCAGCGTACAGGGTGGAGGTACTGAAGCTTTCTTT; CDR3 protein: CASSVQGGGTEAFF
CDR3 length: 13; V gene: TRBV29-1; D gene: -; J gene: TRBJ1-2; clone size: many; CDR3 DNA: TGCAGCGTGGCGACCGGGACGGATTATGGCTACACCTTC; CDR3 protein: CSVATGTDYGYTF
CDR3 length: 14; V gene: TRBV7-4; D gene: -; J gene: TRBJ1-5; clone size: many; CDR3 DNA: TGTGCCAGCAGCTTAGTACATAGCGGTCAGCCCCAGCATTTT; CDR3 protein: CASSLVHSGQPQHF